The rows below give T cell receptor beta chains drawn from one sample of a study of beta chain features in type 1 diabetes. Clones were sequenced by immunoSEQ multiplex PCR, and TCRdb holds only the in-frame ones, with some missing. The profile shows 300,000 to 350,000 clones, about a tenth of them singletons. Specimen: central memory CD4+ T cells from blood. The receptors stem from a man aged 30-40 years with type 1 diabetes. CDR3s include the opening cysteine and the closing phenylalanine or tryptophan. Each record gives: clone size, V gene, D gene, J gene, CDR3 protein, CDR3 DNA. A D gene is named only where the DNA matches it firmly. Clone size appears in some rows only: once, few, many, or a class for an expanded clone.

NA,TRBV1,NA,TRBJ1-1,CTSSQSTIGTLRGEAFF,TGCACCAGCAGCCAATCTACTATAGGGACACTCAGGGGAGAAGCTTTCTTT
NA,TRBV7-2,TRBD1,TRBJ2-7,CASSLSAGTGEQYF,TGTGCCAGCAGCTTGTCCGCCGGGACAGGGGAACAGTACTTC
many,TRBV11-2,NA,TRBJ2-7,CASSGWIYEQYF,TGTGCCAGCAGCGGCTGGATCTACGAGCAGTACTTC
few,TRBV15,TRBD2,TRBJ2-3,CATQSGVSTDTQYF,TGTGCCACTCAAAGCGGGGTCAGCACAGATACGCAGTATTTT
NA,TRBV5-4,TRBD2,TRBJ2-5,CASSLTSGPQETQYF,TGTGCCAGCAGCTTGACTAGCGGACCTCAAGAGACCCAGTACTTC
few,TRBV27,NA,TRBJ2-5,CASSPRNQETQYF,TGTGCCAGCAGTCCTCGTAACCAAGAGACCCAGTACTTC
many,TRBV19,NA,TRBJ2-5,CASSIEEKKTQYF,TGTGCCAGTAGTATAGAGGAGAAAAAGACCCAGTACTTC
few,TRBV30,NA,TRBJ2-7,CAWSVQAYEQYF,TGTGCCTGGAGTGTACAGGCCTACGAGCAGTACTTC
NA,TRBV7-2,NA,TRBJ1-5,CASSLQGQPQHF,TGTGCCAGCAGCCTGCAAGGCCAGCCCCAGCATTTT
NA,TRBV7-7,TRBD2,TRBJ2-5,CASSLGLAGHQETQYF,TGTGCCAGCAGCTTAGGTCTAGCGGGGCACCAAGAGACCCAGTACTTC
few,TRBV5-1,TRBD1,TRBJ2-3,CASSSQGAEDTQYF,TGCGCCAGCAGCTCTCAGGGGGCAGAAGATACGCAGTATTTT
few,TRBV6-5,TRBD2,TRBJ2-3,CASRSGTTYTDTQYF,TGTGCCAGCAGGTCCGGGACTACTTACACAGATACGCAGTATTTT
NA,TRBV25-1,TRBD2,TRBJ2-2,CASSEGTSYTGELFF,TGTGCCAGCAGTGAAGGGACTAGCTACACCGGGGAGCTGTTTTTT
NA,TRBV4-2,TRBD2,TRBJ2-3,CASSPQLAGASDTQYF,TGTGCCAGCAGCCCTCAGCTAGCGGGGGCGTCAGATACGCAGTATTTT
NA,TRBV7-9,NA,TRBJ2-7,CASSLARTYEQYF,TGTGCCAGCAGCCTAGCCAGGACTTACGAGCAGTACTTC
NA,TRBV7-9,NA,TRBJ1-3,CASSLETGRGSGNTIYF,TGTGCCAGCAGCTTAGAGACGGGACGGGGCTCTGGAAACACCATATATTTT
many,TRBV7-9,NA,TRBJ1-2,CASSRPGLGGYTF,TGTGCCAGCAGCCGCCCCGGGTTGGGTGGCTACACCTTC
NA,TRBV5-4,TRBD1,TRBJ2-3,CASSFTGGGTDTQYF,TGTGCCAGCAGCTTCACAGGGGGCGGCACAGATACGCAGTATTTT
few,TRBV27,TRBD1,TRBJ2-7,CASSYDPGGAPYEQYF,TGTGCCAGCAGTTACGATCCAGGGGGCGCTCCCTACGAGCAGTACTTC
few,TRBV7-8,NA,TRBJ2-5,CASSLVDGTQYF,TGTGCCAGCAGCTTAGTAGATGGGACCCAGTACTTC
NA,TRBV9,NA,TRBJ1-1,CASSVQGQNTEAFF,TGTGCCAGCAGCGTACAAGGCCAGAACACTGAAGCTTTCTTT
few,TRBV2,NA,TRBJ1-6,CASSEAGFDSPLHF,TGTGCCAGCAGTGAAGCAGGATTTGATTCACCCCTCCACTTT
few,TRBV27,NA,TRBJ1-2,CASSPTYGYTF,TGTGCCAGCAGTCCTACCTATGGCTACACCTTC
NA,TRBV7-8,NA,TRBJ2-3,CASSLAMNRRDTDTQYF,TGTGCCAGCAGCTTAGCTATGAACAGGAGAGACACAGATACGCAGTATTTT
many,TRBV25-1,TRBD1,TRBJ1-1,CASSFPTGKAFF,TGTGCCAGCAGCTTCCCGACAGGGAAAGCTTTCTTT
once,TRBV29-1,NA,TRBJ2-1,CSVEEGAEQFF,TGCAGCGTTGAAGAGGGGGCGGAGCAGTTCTTC
few,TRBV5-5,TRBD1,TRBJ1-2,CASSWTGHLNYGYTF,TGTGCCAGCAGCTGGACAGGACACCTGAACTATGGCTACACCTTC
few,TRBV5-6,NA,TRBJ1-4,CASSSQGRGIEKLFF,TGTGCCAGCAGCAGTCAAGGGCGGGGGATTGAAAAACTGTTTTTT
NA,TRBV30,NA,TRBJ2-7,CAWREEYEQYF,TGTGCCTGGAGGGAAGAATACGAGCAGTACTTC
few,TRBV7-8,TRBD1,TRBJ2-7,CASSRDRGRSYEQYF,TGTGCCAGCAGCCGTGACAGGGGGCGCTCCTACGAGCAGTACTTC
few,TRBV7-9,NA,TRBJ1-6,CASSVPGDYNSPLHF,TGTGCCAGCAGCGTACCAGGGGACTATAATTCACCCCTCCACTTT
few,TRBV6-6,NA,TRBJ2-1,CASSLLGSEGEQFF,TGTGCCAGCAGCTTACTTGGATCCGAGGGTGAGCAGTTCTTC
few,TRBV5-4,TRBD2,TRBJ2-5,CASSLRLAGQETQYF,TGTGCCAGCAGCCTCCGACTAGCTGGCCAAGAGACCCAGTACTTC
few,TRBV19,TRBD1,TRBJ2-7,CASSRQGAYEQYF,TGTGCCAGTAGTAGACAGGGGGCTTACGAGCAGTACTTC
few,TRBV30,NA,TRBJ1-4,CAWTGGTNEKLFF,TGTGCCTGGACCGGGGGAACTAATGAAAAACTGTTTTTT
NA,TRBV5-6,NA,TRBJ1-2,CASRTGFDYGYTF,TGTGCCAGCAGAACCGGGTTCGACTATGGCTACACCTTC
few,TRBV7-2,TRBD2,TRBJ2-3,CASSLGTSPDTQYF,TGTGCCAGCAGCTTAGGGACTAGCCCTGATACGCAGTATTTT
NA,TRBV4-1,NA,TRBJ2-5,CASSQTGGAGPGETQYF,TGCGCCAGCAGCCAGACCGGGGGCGCCGGGCCTGGGGAGACCCAGTACTTC
few,TRBV11-2,NA,TRBJ2-3,CASSLNPGLGVTDTQYF,TGTGCCAGCAGCCTTAACCCGGGACTTGGAGTCACAGATACGCAGTATTTT
NA,TRBV7-6,TRBD1,TRBJ2-5,CASSLEGAGQGGTQYF,TGTGCCAGCAGCTTAGAAGGGGCGGGACAGGGGGGAACCCAGTACTTC
NA,TRBV11-2,NA,TRBJ1-1,CASSLSTQTNTEAFF,TGTGCCAGCAGCTTATCGACTCAGACGAACACTGAAGCTTTCTTT
NA,TRBV2,NA,TRBJ2-1,CASTRNYNEQFF,TGTGCCAGCACCCGGAACTACAATGAGCAGTTCTTC
many,TRBV2,TRBD2,TRBJ2-3,CASRSVRVSGVTDTQYF,TGTGCCAGCCGATCTGTAAGGGTTAGCGGGGTCACAGATACGCAGTATTTT
few,TRBV6-6,NA,TRBJ1-1,CASSLVSAGLSTEAFF,TGTGCCAGCAGTTTGGTATCAGCCGGTTTGAGCACTGAAGCTTTCTTT
NA,TRBV27,NA,TRBJ2-1,CASSFKFPGVLPFNEQFF,TGTGCCAGCAGTTTTAAGTTCCCGGGAGTACTACCTTTCAATGAGCAGTTCTTC
few,TRBV6-1,TRBD1,TRBJ2-5,CASTPTGTAVETQYF,TGTGCCAGCACCCCGACCGGGACAGCCGTCGAGACCCAGTACTTC
NA,TRBV5-1,TRBD1,TRBJ1-2,CASSLEGAQGYTF,TGCGCCAGCAGCTTGGAGGGGGCGCAAGGCTACACCTTC
NA,TRBV19,NA,TRBJ2-2,CASKVRQGSGELFF,TGTGCCAGTAAGGTCCGCCAAGGGAGCGGGGAGCTGTTTTTT
few,TRBV6-6,NA,TRBJ1-1,CAGVNTEAFF,TGTGCCGGCGTGAACACTGAAGCTTTCTTT
few,TRBV30,NA,TRBJ2-3,CAWSQGGRGTDTQYF,TGTGCCTGGAGTCAAGGGGGGCGGGGGACAGATACGCAGTATTTT
NA,TRBV28,TRBD1,TRBJ1-1,CASSSPRDSKNTEAFF,TGTGCCAGCAGTTCGCCCCGGGACAGCAAGAACACTGAAGCTTTCTTT
few,TRBV6-6,TRBD1,TRBJ1-6,CASTPRGGKSNSPLHF,TGTGCCAGCACTCCAAGAGGGGGCAAGAGTAATTCACCCCTCCACTTT
few,TRBV6-6,NA,TRBJ1-5,CASSSRSSNQPQHF,TGTGCCAGCAGTAGCAGGTCAAGCAATCAGCCCCAGCATTTT
NA,TRBV15,NA,TRBJ1-6,CATSRVGSPLHF,TGTGCCACCAGCCGAGTAGGTTCACCCCTCCACTTT
NA,TRBV15,NA,TRBJ2-5,CATSRDRQMQETQYF,TGTGCCACCAGCAGAGATCGGCAGATGCAAGAGACCCAGTACTTC
NA,TRBV9,NA,TRBJ1-6,CASSVEGQLSPLHF,TGTGCCAGCAGCGTAGAAGGACAGCTTTCACCCCTCCACTTT
few,TRBV7-9,TRBD1,TRBJ2-2,CASSRTGTEAGELFF,TGTGCCAGCAGTAGAACCGGGACAGAGGCCGGGGAGCTGTTTTTT
few,TRBV5-1,TRBD2,TRBJ2-3,CASSFSGGRTDTQYF,TGCGCCAGCAGCTTTAGCGGGGGGCGCACAGATACGCAGTATTTT
few,TRBV4-1,TRBD2,TRBJ2-5,CASSQDPGGYQETQYF,TGCGCCAGCAGCCAAGATCCGGGGGGGTACCAAGAGACCCAGTACTTC
NA,TRBV10-3,TRBD1,TRBJ2-7,CAISGVGQGNLYEQYF,TGTGCCATCAGTGGGGTCGGACAGGGGAATCTCTACGAGCAGTACTTC